This T cell receptor (beta chain) was documented in a study of neurological immune-mediated disorders. Time point specified: longitudinal time-point 1 (baseline). This clonotype was detected many times. No antigen is known for it. This CDR3 contains 13 residues. Looked up from germline, CDR1 is MGHDK and CDR2 is SYGVNS. The V gene lost 2 bases and the J gene lost 6 bases, with 11 bases spanning the gap. cDNA was made by 5'RACE with 10-nucleotide random UMIs. Every sequencing run produced over 170 million TCR-beta sequences that came from 15-18 subjects. From the 5' RACE reads, TCRdb called clonotypes with MiXCR, one entry per CDR3 protein. The data contain 50,000 to 70,000 distinct CDR3 sequences, around 11% of them singletons. Findings and limits, study-wide: Across subjects, expanded clones had no CDR3 amino acid sequences in common, pointing to private repertoires in all groups. HTLV-1-associated myelopathy ranked highest for TCR clonal expansion and multiple sclerosis lowest, beneath healthy controls.

Sequences were obtained from PBMCs. This chain links TRBV25-1 with TRBJ2-7; no firm D call. The clonotype was recovered from a male donor with HTLV-1-associated myelopathy (HAM/TSP). For the CDR3, the DNA is TGTGCCAGCAGTGAAGTGACCACGGGCGAGCAGTACTTC. Its translation: CASSEVTTGEQYF.